A single sample gave rise to the 8 T cell receptor beta chains below, sequenced in a study of T cells in Graves' hyperthyroidism and ophthalmopathy (dated by TCRdb to between 2017 and 2020). Library preparation employed multiplex PCR. TCRdb lists the instrument as Illumina HiSeq 2000. Amplification of TCR beta CDR3 regions was carried out from RNA transcripts. For the first round of RT-PCR on the TCR CDR3, the HTBI primer set was used together with the Qiagen OneStep RT-PCR kit. The public sequencing data were trimmed at Q25 with fastp and processed into clonotypes with MiXCR by TCRdb, which kept only in-frame beta chains. Rows merge per CDR3 protein into single entries with the most common DNA and genes. The sample includes 600,000 to 850,000 distinct CDR3 sequences, with 18% observed a single time. In total, the top ten clones hold 16% of the sample. Sequencing was performed on blood. The receptors here all came from a woman between 50 and 59 years old with Graves' hyperthyroidism that later progressed to Graves' ophthalmopathy.

The chain links TRBV4-2 to TRBJ1-3; 7 nucleotides line up with TRBD1. Trimming cost V 0 bases and J 5 bases; bases outside gene matches: 10. In germline, CDR1 is LGHNA, CDR2 YNFKEQ. The CDR3 is made up of 17 amino acids. CDR3 DNA: TGTGCCAGCAGCCAAGATCAGTTCGGACAGGCACGAAACACCATATATTTT. Residues: CASSQDQFGQARNTIYF.

This chain joins TRBV6-9 and TRBJ1-2, with TRBD1 as a possible D gene (5 bases). V was clipped by 3 bases and J by 8 bases, with 19 bases between them. The CDR3 length is 15 residues. Germline-derived CDR1 and CDR2 are MNHGY and SVAAGI. CDR3 protein: CASSYSNEGAGGYTF. The CDR3 DNA is TGTGCCAGCAGTTACTCGAACGAAGGGGCCGGGGGCTACACCTTC.

This clonotype has more than one count but fewer than ten. This chain uses TRBV10-1 with TRBJ2-3, with D possibly being TRBD1 or TRBD2 (5 bases each). This CDR3 comprises 15 residues. V was trimmed by 1 base and J by 1 base, leaving 9 bases between them. Looked up from germline, CDR1 is WNHNN and CDR2 is SYGVQD (reference sequence). CDR3 sequence (DNA): TGCGCCAGCAGTGAGTTGGGGGTGCGCACAGATACGCAGTATTTT. This translates into CASSELGVRTDTQYF.

V and J are TRBV7-9 and TRBJ2-3; no definite D call. V was clipped by 4 bases and J by 5 bases, with 19 bases between them. The CDR3 length is 16 residues. Germline CDR1 SEHNR, CDR2 FQNEAQ (reference sequence). CDR3 sequence (DNA): TGTGCCAGCAGCTCCTTGGCGTTGATCGGCTTAGATACGCAGTATTTT. It specifies CASSSLALIGLDTQYF.

The CDR3, as DNA: TGTGCCAGCAGCTACCTGGCCGAGCAGTACTTC. Translating gives CASSYLAEQYF. The rearrangement joins TRBV7-8 to TRBJ2-7, with D uncertain. The CDR3 length is 11 residues. Germline V gene data show CDR1 as SGHVS and CDR2 as FQNEAQ. V was shortened by 4 bases and J by 6 bases, with 7 bases between the two germline ends. The full variable domain, its missing parts supplied by reference TRBV7-8 and TRBJ2-7, is GAGVSQSPRYKVAKRGQDVALRCDPISGHVSLFWYQQALGQGPEFLTYFQNEAQLDKSGLPSDRFFAERPEGSVSTLKIQRTQQEDSAVYLCASSYLAEQYFGPGTRLTVT.

This clonotype was seen many times. V is TRBV2 and J is TRBJ2-7; TRBD1 matches 7 bases. V lost 6 bases, J lost 7 bases, and 6 bases stayed unmatched. Germline V CDR1 and CDR2: SNHLY, FYNNEI. The CDR3 spans 12 residues. The CDR3 DNA is TGTGCCAGCAGAGAACAGGGGAGAGAGCAGTACTTC. Encoded protein: CASREQGREQYF.

The rearrangement uses TRBV6-2 or TRBV6-3 and TRBJ2-2; 9 bases are a match to TRBD1. This CDR3 is 12 amino acids long. The germline CDR1 and CDR2 sequences are MNHEY and SVGEGT. Trimming at V came to 9 bases and at J to 6 bases, leaving 2 bases not matched to a gene. Here the CDR3 reads CASYRGPGELFF. Written as DNA, the CDR3 is TGTGCCAGTTACAGGGGGCCCGGGGAGCTGTTTTTT.

This clonotype has a count of ten or more. The chain uses TRBV5-8 and TRBJ1-2; D remains ambiguous. Germline loops: CDR1 SGHTS, CDR2 YDEGEE. The CDR3 extends over 14 amino acids. Deletions cut 0 bases from V and 5 bases from J, with 11 bases between. This chain's CDR3 is CASSLGGLGYGYTF. Here the CDR3 DNA reads TGTGCCAGCAGCTTGGGAGGACTAGGGTATGGCTACACCTTC.